This T cell receptor beta chain was sequenced during a study of T cells in Graves' hyperthyroidism and ophthalmopathy. This clonotype was seen repeatedly, ten times or more. Antigen: not known. The hyperthyroidism was newly diagnosed and had lasted under 2 months; the patients were aged 18 to 65. Pregnant or lactating patients were excluded, as were those with uncontrolled infection or other autoimmune disease. The study based diagnoses on clinical symptoms, serum thyroxine and TRAb, thyroid ultrasound and orbital computed tomography. Study findings and constraints: Peripheral blood also featured most of the thyroid clonotypes expanded above 0.001.

Amplified TCR beta CDR3 regions came from RNA transcripts. RT-PCR in the first round (using the HTBI primer set) targeted the TCR CDR3. Each CDR3 protein is one row after TCRdb ran MiXCR on the multiplex PCR reads. Of 300,000 to 450,000 distinct CDR3 sequences in the sample, about 15% are singletons; the top ten hold about 31%. The sequencing input was blood. The TCR originated in a woman aged 25 to 39 with Graves' hyperthyroidism.

The DNA for the CDR3 is TGTGCCAGCAGTGATCAGACAGGGGTCCAGCCCCAGCATTTT. Its translation is CASSDQTGVQPQHF. The chain recombines TRBV2 with TRBJ1-5, with 8 nucleotides matching TRBD1. This CDR3 is built from 14 residues. The germline V gene encodes CDR1 SNHLY and CDR2 FYNNEI. After removal of 3 bases from V and 7 bases from J, the junction contained 5 bases not matched to a gene.